This T cell receptor (beta chain) was identified during a study of T cell responses to AZD1222 COVID-19 vaccine. Points from the study as a whole: Most donors were white British and more were female, and clonal diversity was possibly underestimated. Baseline serology detected seropositivity in only a handful of AZD1222 recipients.

Germline CDR1 LGHDT, CDR2 YNNKEL (reference sequence). The CDR3 totals 13 residues. V was shortened by 3 bases and J by 3 bases, with 7 bases between the two germline ends. Profiling relied on immunoSEQ multiplex PCR, and the TCRdb table lists in-frame clones only, not all of them. This sample carries about 92,000 clones, 85% to 90% of them seen once, and the ten largest clones take roughly 10%. As regards this clone: Its target is unknown.

This chain connects TRBV3-1 (or the pseudogene TRBV3-2) to TRBJ2-3; no reliable D call. The TCR sequence derives from an adult in good health. This material consisted of peripheral blood, taken on day 0 of AZD1222 vaccination. The CDR3 DNA is TGTGCCAGCAGCCAGGACGCGACAGATACGCAGTATTTT. Translation: CASSQDATDTQYF.